A single sample gave rise to the 13 T cell receptor beta chains below, sequenced in a study of neurological immune-mediated disorders. From the 5' RACE reads, TCRdb called clonotypes with MiXCR, one entry per CDR3 protein. The table includes around 41,000 distinct CDR3 sequences, about 14% detected once. The specimen sequenced was CD4+ T cells from blood. The receptors originated from a woman aged 60-70 years with HTLV-1-associated myelopathy (HAM/TSP).

This clonotype was recorded at least ten times. CDR3 DNA: TGTGCCACCAGCAGAAGTTCATATCAGCCCCAGCATTTT. This translates into CATSRSSYQPQHF. This chain joins TRBV15 and TRBJ1-5; D not certain. CDR3 length: 13 residues. The germline gives CDR1 LNHNV, CDR2 YYDKDF (reference sequence). Deletions cut 2 bases from V and 5 bases from J, with 7 bases between.

This clonotype was found many times. The chain recombines TRBV5-1 with TRBJ2-3, with 9 bases lining up with TRBD2. The germline CDR1 and CDR2 sequences are SGHRS and YFSETQ. The CDR3 spans 15 residues. V was pared by 0 bases and J by 1 base, with 0 bases of the junction left unmatched. CDR3 DNA sequence: TGCGCCAGCAGCTTGGTAGCGGGGGGCACAGATACGCAGTATTTT. It specifies CASSLVAGGTDTQYF.

This clonotype showed up many times. The chain carries TRBV7-2 and TRBJ2-3, with D unclear. CDR3 length: 15 residues. CDR1 is SGHTA and CDR2 is FQGNSA in the germline V gene. V was pared by 2 bases and J by 2 bases, with 11 bases between. This chain's CDR3 is CASSLRSGPTDTQYF. The DNA for the CDR3 is TGTGCCAGCAGCTTAAGATCCGGACCCACAGATACGCAGTATTTT.

This clonotype was recorded at least ten times. The chain employs TRBV20-1 and TRBJ2-5, with D possibly matching TRBD1 (7 bases). Germline V gene sequence: CDR1 DFQATT, CDR2 SNEGSKA (reference sequence). V lost 3 bases to trimming and J lost 14 bases, with 22 bases between them. The CDR3 has 13 residues. The CDR3 loop is CSASKGAGRPSYF. The DNA of the CDR3 is TGCAGTGCTAGTAAGGGGGCGGGGAGACCCAGTTACTTC.

In its sample, this clonotype was seen many times. The V gene is TRBV4-1, the J gene TRBJ2-3; D remains unclear. The CDR3 extends over 14 amino acids. V was shortened by 6 bases and J by 1 base, with 11 bases between the two germline ends. The germline CDR1 and CDR2 sequences are MGHRA and YSYEKL. The CDR3: CASRSRRGTDTQYF. CDR3 sequence (DNA): TGCGCCAGCAGGTCCCGTCGGGGCACAGATACGCAGTATTTT.

In this sample, this clonotype turned up many times. The CDR3 nucleotides read TGCAGTGCTCCCCGGGGGGCCGAGCAGTACTTC. Protein sequence: CSAPRGAEQYF. The V gene is TRBV20-1, the J gene TRBJ2-7, with D possibly TRBD2 on 7 matching bases. CDR3 length: 11 residues. The ends were cut back, 5 bases at V and 6 bases at J, with 11 bases in the middle. CDR1 and CDR2 from the germline V gene are DFQATT and SNEGSKA (reference sequence).

This clonotype appeared many times. The J gene is TRBJ2-3, the V gene TRBV5-1, with TRBD2 matching over 8 bases. After removal of 4 bases from V and 1 base from J, the junction contained 11 bases not matched to a gene. Per germline, CDR1 SGHRS and CDR2 YFSETQ. The CDR3 is 17 residues long. In nucleotides, the CDR3 is TGCGCCAGCAGCCGCTCGACTAGCGATATTGGCACAGATACGCAGTATTTT. Translated, it gives CASSRSTSDIGTDTQYF.

This clonotype was counted at least ten times. A read error may explain this, as a much larger clone is one base away. The V gene is TRBV6-6, the J gene TRBJ1-3, with unresolved D. This CDR3 is 14 amino acids long. CDR1 and CDR2 from the germline V gene are MNHNY and SVGAGI (reference sequence). The DNA of the CDR3 is TGTACCAGCAGTTACTTGGGAGTTGGAAACACCATATATTTT. It is translated as CTSSYLGVGNTIYF.

This clonotype was picked up many times. This chain links TRBV20-1 with TRBJ2-3; D gene uncertain. Germline CDR1 reads DFQATT; CDR2 reads SNEGSKA (reference sequence). This CDR3 is built from 15 residues. V lost 0 bases and J 2 bases, leaving 12 bases between the germline ends. CDR3 bases: TGCAGTGCTAGAGATGGGCTGCGCTCCACAGATACGCAGTATTTT. It is translated as CSARDGLRSTDTQYF.

Many counts were recorded for this clonotype. The chain couples TRBV5-1 to TRBJ1-1; no firm D call. The CDR3 has 12 amino acids. Deletions cut 8 bases from V and 1 base from J, with 9 bases between. The germline V gene has CDR1 SGHRS and CDR2 YFSETQ. The chain's CDR3 is CASAVGNTEAFF. The CDR3 DNA is TGCGCCAGTGCCGTGGGGAACACTGAAGCTTTCTTT.

This clonotype was seen ten or more times. This sequence joins TRBV3-1 and TRBJ2-2; 11 bases fit TRBD2. The J segment lost 6 bases and the V segment lost 4 bases, leaving 1 base of the junction unmatched. The CDR3 loop spans 14 amino acids. Germline V gene sequence: CDR1 LGHDT, CDR2 YNNKEL (reference sequence). The CDR3 DNA follows: TGTGCCAGCAGCCCTAGCGGGGGGTCCGGGGAGCTGTTTTTT. Its translation is CASSPSGGSGELFF. Filled out from reference TRBV3-1 and TRBJ2-2, the complete variable domain reads DTAVSQTPKYLVTQMGNDKSIKCEQNLGHDTMYWYKQDSKKFLKIMFSYNNKELIINETVPNRFSPKSPDKAHLNLHINSLELGDSAVYFCASSPSGGSGELFFGEGSRLTVL.

This clonotype was recorded at least ten times. This chain links TRBV5-6 with TRBJ2-6; no definite D call. Per the germline V gene, CDR1 is SGHDT and CDR2 is YYEEEE. This CDR3 is 14 amino acids long. The ends were cut back, 0 bases at V and 2 bases at J, with 3 bases in the middle. The CDR3 DNA reads as TGTGCCAGCAGCTTGGGGGCTGGGGCCAACGTCCTGACTTTC. Protein sequence: CASSLGAGANVLTF. The full variable domain, its missing parts supplied by reference TRBV5-6 and TRBJ2-6, is DAGVTQSPTHLIKTRGQQVTLRCSPKSGHDTVSWYQQALGQGPQFIFQYYEEEERQRGNFPDRFSGHQFPNYSSELNVNALLLGDSALYLCASSLGAGANVLTFGAGSRLTVL.

This clonotype was seen at least ten times. The gene calls are TRBV3-1 and TRBJ2-3; D is undetermined. The germline gives CDR1 LGHDT, CDR2 YNNKEL (reference sequence). The CDR3 has 13 amino acids. With 1 base removed from V and 9 bases from J, the gap between germline ends came to 11 bases. CDR3 region: CASSQGTALTQYF. The CDR3 nucleotides are TGTGCCAGCAGCCAAGGAACCGCTTTGACGCAGTATTTT.